This T cell receptor (beta chain) was sequenced in a study of blood T cell repertoires in COVID-19. On the study more broadly: Samples of COVID-19 (acute and convalescent) were obtained from the United States, Italy and Spain. In each case, the material was cDNA or gDNA derived from T cells, B-cell-depleted T cells, or PBMCs.

Participants, roughly 18 to 90 years old, spanned around 25 US areas. In Cohort 3, a recovered donor had either two negative PCRs, clearance, or symptom resolution. CDR1 is MNHEY, CDR2 SMNVEV, per germline (reference sequence). V shed 6 bases and J shed 7 bases, with 9 bases lying between them. The CDR3 totals 11 residues. Profiled with immunoSEQ multiplex PCR; TCRdb holds only in-frame clones, not every one. This table has approximately 300,000 clones, roughly nine tenths appearing once. The TCR comes from a man aged 55 to 70 who had recovered from COVID-19. What was sequenced was PBMCs or T cells enriched from blood (not recorded which). The rearrangement uses TRBV27 and TRBJ1-2, with unresolved D. DNA of the CDR3: TGTGCCAGCAGCGGGGTTGGTGGCTACACCTTC. This translates into CASSGVGGYTF.